This is a list of T cell receptor beta chains from one sample in a study of T cell responses to AZD1222 COVID-19 vaccine. Generated by immunoSEQ multiplex PCR, the TCRdb table keeps only in-frame clones and is missing some. The repertoire consists of fewer than 130,000 clones, with 70% to 90% occurring once and the leading ten covering less than 2.5%. This specimen consisted of peripheral blood, obtained 28 days after the second AZD1222 dose. Every receptor here comes from an adult who received the AZD1222 COVID-19 vaccine. Each CDR3 is given without its conserved first and last residue. Each record gives: V gene, clone size, CDR3 protein. A row's size may be missing; if present it is once, few, many or a size class.

V gene: TRBV28
clone size: NA
CDR3 protein: ASSLFQTEIYEQY

V gene: TRBV6-4
clone size: medium-sized
CDR3 protein: ASSQQGPNSPLH

V gene: TRBV11-2
clone size: many
CDR3 protein: ASSLNTGELF

V gene: TRBV6-4
clone size: NA
CDR3 protein: ASSDRGDTGELF

V gene: TRBV15
clone size: once
CDR3 protein: ATSRGSLGGLAGRNEQF

V gene: TRBV10-3
clone size: once
CDR3 protein: AISVGGGRDTGELF

V gene: TRBV6-1
clone size: NA
CDR3 protein: ASSEASRDHEQY

V gene: TRBV7-9
clone size: NA
CDR3 protein: ASSLEVGGANVLT

V gene: TRBV28
clone size: NA
CDR3 protein: ASSPAGRAPYEQY

V gene: TRBV4-2
clone size: NA
CDR3 protein: ASSQGLAGSYEQY

V gene: TRBV25-1
clone size: NA
CDR3 protein: ASSDVESIYEQY

V gene: TRBV10-3
clone size: few
CDR3 protein: AIRPGQASYEQY

V gene: TRBV4-1
clone size: few
CDR3 protein: ASSQGRDSNTGELF

V gene: TRBV5-1
clone size: NA
CDR3 protein: ASSLVGNQGNTIY

V gene: TRBV6-8
clone size: NA
CDR3 protein: ASIVWGNQPQH

V gene: TRBV27
clone size: NA
CDR3 protein: ASGTSESADDEQF

V gene: TRBV28
clone size: NA
CDR3 protein: ASGLTGRRQETQY

V gene: TRBV12-3/TRBV12-4
clone size: NA
CDR3 protein: ASRTSDQPQH

V gene: TRBV29-1
clone size: NA
CDR3 protein: SVFGPQNTEAF

V gene: TRBV6-5
clone size: NA
CDR3 protein: ASSPDRFQPQH

V gene: TRBV7-8
clone size: NA
CDR3 protein: ASSLTRLAGGSSYNEQF

V gene: TRBV6-5
clone size: NA
CDR3 protein: ASSYRPQGSYNEQF

V gene: TRBV5-4
clone size: NA
CDR3 protein: ASSLGIAGKGNEQF

V gene: TRBV14
clone size: NA
CDR3 protein: ASSLDRVYSPLH

V gene: TRBV11-2
clone size: NA
CDR3 protein: ASSLGTGGFKNTEAF

V gene: TRBV30
clone size: NA
CDR3 protein: AWSIGSGNTIY

V gene: TRBV4-3
clone size: NA
CDR3 protein: ASSQSQGTRVGNEQF

V gene: TRBV24-1
clone size: once
CDR3 protein: ATSVYGDYGYT

V gene: TRBV5-6
clone size: NA
CDR3 protein: ASSSGTAMNTEAF

V gene: TRBV6-5
clone size: NA
CDR3 protein: ASSYQENTEAF

V gene: TRBV18
clone size: NA
CDR3 protein: ASSAGNNSPLH

V gene: TRBV5-1
clone size: NA
CDR3 protein: ASSLGGQANTEAF

V gene: TRBV10-2
clone size: NA
CDR3 protein: ASRDFSVGPQH

V gene: TRBV30
clone size: NA
CDR3 protein: AWTERRSSPLH

V gene: TRBV4-1
clone size: NA
CDR3 protein: ASTPGQGATYGYT

V gene: TRBV7-9
clone size: NA
CDR3 protein: ASSLDRGQGNTEAF

V gene: TRBV19
clone size: NA
CDR3 protein: ASSTILLPYNEQF

V gene: TRBV20-1
clone size: large
CDR3 protein: SASFGENYEQY

V gene: TRBV7-8
clone size: NA
CDR3 protein: ASSQTQGRAF

V gene: TRBV4-1
clone size: NA
CDR3 protein: ASASWEEQQY

V gene: TRBV2
clone size: NA
CDR3 protein: ASRGLGQVGTEAF

V gene: TRBV7-3
clone size: NA
CDR3 protein: ASSLTGYNEQF

V gene: TRBV6-1
clone size: NA
CDR3 protein: ASSEASHNEQF

V gene: TRBV9
clone size: NA
CDR3 protein: ASSVDRQNTEAF

V gene: TRBV10-3
clone size: NA
CDR3 protein: AISDSPGGSGNTIY

V gene: TRBV28
clone size: NA
CDR3 protein: ASSKGQDTDTQY

V gene: TRBV10-3
clone size: few
CDR3 protein: AIKANTGTLSYNEQF

V gene: TRBV6-2/TRBV6-3
clone size: NA
CDR3 protein: ASSLTADNSPLH

V gene: TRBV7-9
clone size: NA
CDR3 protein: ASGASGLYSYNEQF

V gene: TRBV21-1
clone size: NA
CDR3 protein: ASSKGDREGAISSSPTLPYEQY

V gene: TRBV12-3/TRBV12-4
clone size: NA
CDR3 protein: ASSLRPNTEAF

V gene: TRBV7-9
clone size: NA
CDR3 protein: ASSLGTGTSHEQY

V gene: TRBV11-2
clone size: few
CDR3 protein: ASSPKGFSTDTQY

V gene: TRBV7-9
clone size: once
CDR3 protein: ASSRTDTQY

V gene: TRBV5-4
clone size: NA
CDR3 protein: ASSFANEQF

V gene: TRBV19
clone size: NA
CDR3 protein: ATRRGYTEAF

V gene: TRBV5-4
clone size: NA
CDR3 protein: ASSEGLAGQETQY

V gene: TRBV29-1
clone size: NA
CDR3 protein: SVVELMNTEAF

V gene: TRBV28
clone size: NA
CDR3 protein: ASQRARGNYGYT

V gene: TRBV29-1
clone size: NA
CDR3 protein: SLVRLSGFVRTDTQY